This TCR beta chain came from a study of blood T cell repertoires in COVID-19. Only in-frame clones appear in the TCRdb table, and some are missing; sequencing was by immunoSEQ multiplex PCR. This sample has roughly 100,000 clones; 82% occur once, and the top ten carry around 4.8%. With 5 bases clipped from V and 3 bases from J, the junction kept 8 bases outside the gene matches. Per germline, CDR1 LNHDA and CDR2 SQIVND (reference sequence). The CDR3 has 16 amino acids. The J gene is TRBJ1-3, the V gene TRBV19, with TRBD1 matching over 9 bases. Sequencing was done on a sample of peripheral blood. The TCR sequence derives from a man aged 60 to 75 with acute or convalescent COVID-19. CDR3 amino acids: CASSYTGGANGNTIYF. CDR3 in DNA: TGTGCCAGTAGTTATACAGGGGGCGCAAATGGAAACACCATATATTTT.